One and the same sample provided the 15 T cell receptor beta chains below, sequenced in a study of blood T cell repertoires in COVID-19. The assay was immunoSEQ multiplex PCR, and TCRdb's table has in-frame clones only and misses some. The sample comprises tens of thousands of clones, approximately 88% of which are singletons, and roughly 5.1% rests with the top ten. The sequenced material came from peripheral blood. The receptors derive from a man in his sixties with COVID-19, enrolled during active disease.

The chain employs TRBV18 and TRBJ1-4; TRBD1 agrees at 7 bases. The V gene end was trimmed by 6 bases and the J gene end by 3 bases; junction bases not matched to a gene: 7. This CDR3 is 15 amino acids long. The germline V gene has CDR1 KGHSH and CDR2 LQKENI. In DNA, the CDR3 is TGTGCCAGCTCGGGGACAGTACTGGCTAATGAAAAACTGTTTTTT. This sequence encodes CASSGTVLANEKLFF. The variable domain in full, completed from reference TRBV18 and TRBJ1-4, reads NAGVMQNPRHLVRRRGQEARLRCSPMKGHSHVYWYRQLPEEGLKFMVYLQKENIIDESGMPKERFSAEFPKEGPSILRIQQVVRGDSAAYFCASSGTVLANEKLFFGSGTQLSVL.

This rearrangement joins TRBV18 to TRBJ1-2, with D unresolved. The CDR3 contains 12 residues. Trimming removed 5 bases from V and 4 bases from J, with 8 bases in between. Germline values: CDR1 KGHSH, CDR2 LQKENI. For the CDR3, the DNA is TGTGCCAGCTCAGCCAACAGCTATGGCTACACCTTC. The encoded protein is CASSANSYGYTF.

This clone came up once. The V gene is TRBV5-4, the J gene TRBJ2-1; 9 positions agree with TRBD2. Germline CDR1 reads SGHNT; CDR2 reads YYREEE (reference sequence). The CDR3 is 15 amino acids. Germline trimming cut 1 base from V and 6 bases from J; bases unmatched to any gene: 5. The CDR3 nucleotides are TGTGCCAGCAGCTTGTCCAGCGGGAGGAGCAATGAGCAGTTCTTC. Translating it yields CASSLSSGRSNEQFF.

This clone appeared a few times. V gene TRBV4-1 combines with J gene TRBJ1-2, with D unclear. The CDR3 is made up of 14 amino acids. Germline CDR1 and CDR2: MGHRA and YSYEKL. V shed 4 bases and J shed 3 bases, with 12 bases lying between them. CDR3 coding DNA: TGCGCCAGCAGCCGACTACCCCGAGACTATGGCTACACCTTC. As protein: CASSRLPRDYGYTF.

The J gene is TRBJ2-1, the V gene TRBV20-1; the match to TRBD2 covers 8 bases. V was pared by 3 bases and J by 0 bases, with 7 bases of the junction left unmatched. From germline, CDR1 is DFQATT and CDR2 SNEGSKA (reference sequence). The CDR3 is made up of 16 amino acids. The CDR3 is CSASPGLASSYNEQFF. DNA for the CDR3: TGCAGTGCTAGTCCAGGACTAGCTAGCTCCTACAATGAGCAGTTCTTC.

The rearrangement uses TRBV4-1 and TRBJ1-3, with D perhaps matching TRBD1 (5 bases). Germline lookup yields CDR1 MGHRA and CDR2 YSYEKL. V lost 1 base and J 3 bases, leaving 7 bases between the germline ends. CDR3 size: 14 residues. The CDR3 reads CASSQAGFGNTIYF. In DNA, the CDR3 is TGCGCCAGCAGCCAAGCAGGGTTTGGAAACACCATATATTTT.

The V and J genes are TRBV5-6 and TRBJ2-7; D not certain. The CDR3 covers 11 residues. The V gene's germline CDR1 is SGHDT and CDR2 YYEEEE. The V and J ends lost 3 bases and 3 bases respectively, with 4 bases between them. The CDR3 bases are TGTGCCAGCAGCTCTCTCTACGAGCAGTACTTC. Its protein is CASSSLYEQYF.

V usage is TRBV6-5 and J usage is TRBJ1-2; D gene unclear. Trimming took off 4 bases at V and 4 bases at J, with 13 bases between the two ends. Per germline, CDR1 MNHEY and CDR2 SVGAGI. The CDR3 length is 14 residues. The DNA for the CDR3 is TGTGCCAGCAGTTCCCCGCCCGACATCTATGGCTACACCTTC. This encodes CASSSPPDIYGYTF.

This chain uses TRBV5-6 with TRBJ1-5, with 8 positions matching TRBD1. Germline V gene sequence: CDR1 SGHDT, CDR2 YYEEEE. The trim removed 2 bases at V and 6 bases at J, leaving 7 bases unmatched. This CDR3 contains 15 residues. The CDR3 DNA reads as TGTGCCAGCAGCTTTACAGGGGGGGCCGGTCAGCCCCAGCATTTT. The encoded protein is CASSFTGGAGQPQHF.

This rearrangement joins TRBV2 to TRBJ2-1; D is possibly TRBD1 (5 bases). V shed 6 bases and J shed 5 bases, with 14 bases lying between them. CDR1 SNHLY and CDR2 FYNNEI come from the germline V gene. The length of the CDR3 is 14 residues. This chain's CDR3 is CASRTRVGDNEQFF. Written as DNA, the CDR3 is TGTGCCAGCAGAACCAGGGTTGGAGACAATGAGCAGTTCTTC. Drawing the rest from reference TRBV2 and TRBJ2-1, the complete variable domain is EPEVTQTPSHQVTQMGQEVILRCVPISNHLYFYWYRQILGQKVEFLVSFYNNEISEKSEIFDDQFSVERPDGSNFTLKIRSTKLEDSAMYFCASRTRVGDNEQFFGPGTRLTVL.

The chain couples TRBV19 to TRBJ2-2; perhaps TRBD1 as D (5 bases). Germline CDR1 LNHDA, CDR2 SQIVND (reference sequence). The CDR3 totals 16 residues. The V and J ends lost 3 bases and 3 bases respectively, with 14 bases between them. The CDR3 sequence is CASSILQGRDTGELFF. CDR3 DNA: TGTGCCAGTAGTATCTTGCAGGGCCGGGACACCGGGGAGCTGTTTTTT.

The gene calls are TRBV28 and TRBJ1-1; D call uncertain. Germline CDR1 MDHEN, CDR2 SYDVKM. The CDR3 spans 15 residues. The germline V and J ends were trimmed by 3 bases and 1 base, with 12 bases remaining between them. The CDR3 coding sequence is TGTGCCAGCAGTTTGAATGAGGGCAGGAACACTGAAGCTTTCTTT. Translation: CASSLNEGRNTEAFF.

This chain uses TRBV12-5 with TRBJ1-5; D remains ambiguous. The germline V and J ends were trimmed by 6 bases and 4 bases, with 19 bases remaining between them. The CDR3 spans 16 residues. The germline CDR1 and CDR2 sequences are LGHNT and FRNRAP. CDR3 nucleotides: TGTGCTAGTGGCCAAGGTGGGAGCTCTAGGAATCAGCCCCAGCATTTT. Amino acids: CASGQGGSSRNQPQHF.

The rearrangement uses TRBV6-5 and TRBJ1-2, with D tentatively TRBD1 (5 bases). Germline CDR1 reads MNHEY; CDR2 reads SVGAGI. This CDR3 region has 11 residues. V was trimmed by 11 bases and J by 2 bases, leaving 9 bases between them. CDR3 DNA sequence: TGTGCCTGCTCAGGGAACTATGGCTACACCTTC. Protein product: CACSGNYGYTF.

The chain is built from TRBV19 and TRBJ2-1, with 9 bases identical to TRBD2. V dropped 0 bases and J dropped 0; count of bases not matched to a gene: 15. CDR1 and CDR2 (germline): LNHDA, SQIVND (reference sequence). The CDR3 has 21 residues. CDR3 nucleotides: TGTGCCAGTAGTATAGATCCCCAGGGGCCTAGCGGGGTAAGCTCCTACAATGAGCAGTTCTTC. Its translation: CASSIDPQGPSGVSSYNEQFF.